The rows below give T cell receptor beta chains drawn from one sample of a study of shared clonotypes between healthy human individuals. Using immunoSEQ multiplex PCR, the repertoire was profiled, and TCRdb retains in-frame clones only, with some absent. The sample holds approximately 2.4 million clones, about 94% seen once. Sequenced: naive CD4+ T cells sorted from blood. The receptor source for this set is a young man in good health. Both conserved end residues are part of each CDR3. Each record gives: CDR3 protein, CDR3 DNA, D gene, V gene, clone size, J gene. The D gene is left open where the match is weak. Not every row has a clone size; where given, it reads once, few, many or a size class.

cdr3_aa: CASSDSGTGSYGYTF; cdr3_nt: TGTGCCAGCAGTGACTCCGGGACAGGGTCCTATGGCTACACCTTC; d_call: TRBD1; v_call: TRBV6-1; clone_size: .; j_call: TRBJ1-2
cdr3_aa: CASRDYYNEQFF; cdr3_nt: TGTGCCAGCAGAGACTATTACAATGAGCAGTTCTTC; d_call: .; v_call: TRBV2; clone_size: .; j_call: TRBJ2-1
cdr3_aa: CASSLIQGRNGYTF; cdr3_nt: TGTGCCAGCAGTTTAATCCAGGGGAGGAATGGCTACACCTTC; d_call: .; v_call: TRBV28; clone_size: .; j_call: TRBJ1-2
cdr3_aa: CASSIGHSYEQYF; cdr3_nt: TGTGCCAGTAGTATAGGTCACTCCTACGAGCAGTACTTC; d_call: .; v_call: TRBV19; clone_size: .; j_call: TRBJ2-7
cdr3_aa: CASRGTANTGELFF; cdr3_nt: TGTGCCAGCCGGGGGACAGCGAACACCGGGGAGCTGTTTTTT; d_call: .; v_call: TRBV5-4; clone_size: .; j_call: TRBJ2-2
cdr3_aa: CASSYREVDSPLHF; cdr3_nt: TGTGCCAGCAGTTACAGGGAGGTCGATTCACCCCTCCACTTT; d_call: .; v_call: TRBV6-5; clone_size: .; j_call: TRBJ1-6
cdr3_aa: CASSNGVTGELFF; cdr3_nt: TGTGCCAGCAGCAATGGGGTAACCGGGGAGCTGTTTTTT; d_call: .; v_call: TRBV7-3; clone_size: .; j_call: TRBJ2-2
cdr3_aa: CASSWGQGANTGELFF; cdr3_nt: TGCGCCAGCAGCTGGGGACAGGGGGCGAACACCGGGGAGCTGTTTTTT; d_call: TRBD1; v_call: TRBV5-1; clone_size: .; j_call: TRBJ2-2
cdr3_aa: CASSGTAGSYGYTF; cdr3_nt: TGTGCCAGCAGCGGGACCGCGGGATCCTATGGCTACACCTTC; d_call: .; v_call: TRBV7-2; clone_size: .; j_call: TRBJ1-2
cdr3_aa: CASSLTLAGDGYTF; cdr3_nt: TGTGCCAGCAGCTTAACGTTGGCAGGAGACGGCTACACCTTC; d_call: .; v_call: TRBV7-3; clone_size: .; j_call: TRBJ1-2
cdr3_aa: CASSPPGGRSNQPQHF; cdr3_nt: TGTGCCAGCTCACCACCAGGGGGCCGAAGCAATCAGCCCCAGCATTTT; d_call: TRBD1; v_call: TRBV18; clone_size: .; j_call: TRBJ1-5
cdr3_aa: CASSFEGIGSPLHF; cdr3_nt: TGTGCCAGCAGTTTTGAGGGGATCGGGTCACCCCTCCACTTT; d_call: .; v_call: TRBV6-5; clone_size: .; j_call: TRBJ1-6
cdr3_aa: CASSWTSGGPPETQYF; cdr3_nt: TGTGCCAGCAGCTGGACTAGCGGGGGGCCGCCGGAGACCCAGTACTTC; d_call: TRBD2; v_call: TRBV5-4; clone_size: .; j_call: TRBJ2-5
cdr3_aa: CAWSVPRTGVRGNEQFF; cdr3_nt: TGTGCCTGGAGTGTACCCAGGACAGGGGTTCGAGGCAATGAGCAGTTCTTC; d_call: TRBD1; v_call: TRBV30; clone_size: once; j_call: TRBJ2-1
cdr3_aa: CASSPQGDQPQHF; cdr3_nt: TGTGCCAGCAGCCCGCAGGGGGATCAGCCCCAGCATTTT; d_call: TRBD1; v_call: TRBV7-9; clone_size: .; j_call: TRBJ1-5
cdr3_aa: CASRDDRDDTEAFF; cdr3_nt: TGTGCCAGCAGAGACGACAGGGACGACACTGAAGCTTTCTTT; d_call: TRBD1; v_call: TRBV25-1; clone_size: .; j_call: TRBJ1-1
cdr3_aa: CASSGVRGETQYF; cdr3_nt: TGTGCCAGCAGTGGAGTAAGGGGAGAGACCCAGTACTTC; d_call: .; v_call: TRBV2; clone_size: once; j_call: TRBJ2-5
cdr3_aa: CASGAHYEQYF; cdr3_nt: TGTGCCAGCGGGGCCCACTACGAGCAGTACTTC; d_call: .; v_call: TRBV27; clone_size: once; j_call: TRBJ2-7
cdr3_aa: CASSAGLSVGAGNTIYF; cdr3_nt: TGTGCCAGCAGCGCCGGACTCTCGGTTGGAGCTGGAAACACCATATATTTT; d_call: .; v_call: TRBV9; clone_size: .; j_call: TRBJ1-3
cdr3_aa: CASSYSVRYQPQHF; cdr3_nt: TGTGCCAGCAGTTACTCGGTTCGGTATCAGCCCCAGCATTTT; d_call: .; v_call: TRBV6-5; clone_size: .; j_call: TRBJ1-5
cdr3_aa: CASRPDRASNQPQHF; cdr3_nt: TGTGCCAGTAGACCAGACAGGGCAAGCAATCAGCCCCAGCATTTT; d_call: TRBD1; v_call: TRBV19; clone_size: .; j_call: TRBJ1-5
cdr3_aa: CASSIGGRVTGELFF; cdr3_nt: TGTGCCAGTAGTATTGGCGGACGGGTCACCGGGGAGCTGTTTTTT; d_call: .; v_call: TRBV19; clone_size: .; j_call: TRBJ2-2
cdr3_aa: CASSLSLRSYSNQPQHF; cdr3_nt: TGTGCCAGCAGCTTGTCCCTAAGGAGTTATAGCAATCAGCCCCAGCATTTT; d_call: .; v_call: TRBV11-3; clone_size: .; j_call: TRBJ1-5
cdr3_aa: CASSEASGSKQETQYF; cdr3_nt: TGCGCCAGCAGTGAAGCTAGCGGGAGCAAACAAGAGACCCAGTACTTC; d_call: TRBD2; v_call: TRBV10-2; clone_size: once; j_call: TRBJ2-5
cdr3_aa: CASSEKGWTVSNIQYF; cdr3_nt: TGTGCCAGCAGTGAAAAGGGGTGGACGGTCAGCAACATTCAGTACTTC; d_call: .; v_call: TRBV6-1; clone_size: .; j_call: TRBJ2-4
cdr3_aa: CAWSADRTNYGYTF; cdr3_nt: TGTGCCTGGAGTGCCGACAGGACAAACTATGGCTACACCTTC; d_call: .; v_call: TRBV30; clone_size: .; j_call: TRBJ1-2
cdr3_aa: CASSLSAAARATQYF; cdr3_nt: TGTGCCAGCAGTTTAAGCGCGGCCGCCAGGGCTACCCAGTACTTC; d_call: .; v_call: TRBV28; clone_size: .; j_call: TRBJ2-5
cdr3_aa: CASSQGRSAGTQYF; cdr3_nt: TGTGCCAGCAGCCAGGGACGTTCCGCGGGGACCCAGTACTTC; d_call: .; v_call: TRBV5-4; clone_size: .; j_call: TRBJ2-5
cdr3_aa: CATSTSGPQYF; cdr3_nt: TGTGCCACCAGCACTTCGGGTCCGCAGTACTTC; d_call: .; v_call: TRBV15; clone_size: .; j_call: TRBJ2-7
cdr3_aa: CASRDTRFLNEQFF; cdr3_nt: TGTGCCAGCAGGGATACTAGATTCCTAAATGAGCAGTTCTTC; d_call: .; v_call: TRBV6-5; clone_size: .; j_call: TRBJ2-1